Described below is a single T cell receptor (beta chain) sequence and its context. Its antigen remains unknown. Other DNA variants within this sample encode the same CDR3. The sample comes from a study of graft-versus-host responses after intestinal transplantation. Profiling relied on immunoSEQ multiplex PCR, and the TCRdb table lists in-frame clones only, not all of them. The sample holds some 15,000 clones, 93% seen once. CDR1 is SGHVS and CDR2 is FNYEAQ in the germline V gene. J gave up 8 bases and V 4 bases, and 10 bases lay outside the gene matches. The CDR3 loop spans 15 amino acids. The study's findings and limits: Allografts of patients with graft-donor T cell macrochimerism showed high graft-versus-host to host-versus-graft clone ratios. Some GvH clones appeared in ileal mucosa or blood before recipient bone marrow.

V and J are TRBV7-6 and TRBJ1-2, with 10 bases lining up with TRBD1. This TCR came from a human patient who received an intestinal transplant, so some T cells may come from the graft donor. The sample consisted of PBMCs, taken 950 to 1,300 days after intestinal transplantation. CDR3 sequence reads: CASSSTGGGLGGYTF. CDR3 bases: TGTGCCAGCAGCTCGACAGGGGGCGGGCTAGGGGGCTACACCTTC.